Each of the 21 T cell receptor beta chains below was sequenced from the same sample in a study of T cell responses to AZD1222 COVID-19 vaccine. TCRdb's copy holds only in-frame clones and misses some; the assay was immunoSEQ multiplex PCR. The sample contains under 120,000 clones, over 85% of which appear only once. The source was peripheral blood, collected on day 0 of AZD1222 vaccination. These receptors were taken from an adult in good health.

J is TRBJ1-1 and V is TRBV27, with D perhaps TRBD1 (6 bases). Per the germline V gene, CDR1 is MNHEY and CDR2 is SMNVEV (reference sequence). The CDR3 covers 14 residues. V lost 2 bases and J lost 3, with 10 bases in between. CDR3 sequence: CASSLGQGYTEAFF. The CDR3 DNA is TGTGCCAGCAGTTTAGGCCAGGGGTACACTGAAGCTTTCTTT.

This chain connects TRBV19 to TRBJ2-7, with D possibly being TRBD1 or TRBD2 (5 bases each). Germline values: CDR1 LNHDA, CDR2 SQIVND (reference sequence). The CDR3 has 13 amino acids. V was trimmed by 4 bases and J by 4 bases, leaving 11 bases between them. CDR3 protein: CASSTGPIYEQYF. The DNA for the CDR3 is TGTGCCAGTAGTACGGGACCAATATACGAGCAGTACTTC.

The chain recombines TRBV27 with TRBJ1-6; no reliable D call. Germline values: CDR1 MNHEY, CDR2 SMNVEV (reference sequence). V dropped 3 bases and J dropped 0 bases, with 3 bases sitting between them. The CDR3 runs 14 residues. Here the CDR3 DNA reads TGTGCCAGCAGTTTCGGCTCCTATAATTCACCCCTCCACTTT. Its protein product is CASSFGSYNSPLHF.

The V gene is TRBV18, the J gene TRBJ1-1; D is perhaps TRBD1 (5 bases). V was trimmed by 6 bases and J by 5 bases, leaving 19 bases between them. Per the germline V gene, CDR1 is KGHSH and CDR2 is LQKENI. The CDR3 contains 15 residues. This CDR3 is CASSPGRQRRTEAFF. The CDR3 DNA reads TGTGCCAGCTCTCCGGGGCGGCAGAGGAGGACTGAAGCTTTCTTT.

The chain employs TRBV5-4 and TRBJ1-2, with 7 positions matching TRBD1. Germline CDR1 SGHNT, CDR2 YYREEE (reference sequence). The CDR3 is 16 residues long. Trimming cost V 3 bases and J 2 bases; bases outside gene matches: 10. As DNA, the CDR3 is TGTGCCAGCAGCTACTCCCTTGACAGGGTAAACTATGGCTACACCTTC. Its translation is CASSYSLDRVNYGYTF.

This clone occurred once. The DNA of the CDR3 is TGTGCCAGCAGCCGCCTTGGTAGCGGACCCCAAGAGACCCAGTACTTC. Protein sequence: CASSRLGSGPQETQYF. The chain carries TRBV7-2 and TRBJ2-5; tentatively, D is TRBD2 (6 bases). Germline lookup yields CDR1 SGHTA and CDR2 FQGNSA. The CDR3 spans 16 residues. V was trimmed by 5 bases and J by 1 base, leaving 17 bases between them.

The chain recombines TRBV19 with TRBJ1-1, with 7 bases identical to TRBD1. V trimming: 2 bases; J trimming: 8 bases; junction bases outside the gene matches: 5. Germline CDR1 reads LNHDA; CDR2 reads SQIVND (reference sequence). The CDR3 is 13 residues long. This CDR3 is CASSINRDSEAFF. In DNA, the CDR3 is TGTGCCAGTAGTATAAATAGGGACAGCGAAGCTTTCTTT.

This chain uses TRBV7-9 with TRBJ2-1; 8 bases agree with TRBD2. The V gene end was trimmed by 5 bases and the J gene end by 6 bases; junction bases not matched to a gene: 9. The CDR3 runs 15 residues. Germline CDR1 reads SEHNR; CDR2 reads FQNEAQ (reference sequence). The CDR3 loop is CASSIVGLGSNEQFF. The CDR3 DNA is TGTGCCAGCAGCATAGTGGGACTAGGGTCCAATGAGCAGTTCTTC.

This chain links TRBV5-4 with TRBJ2-1; a possible D gene is TRBD2 (5 bases). V shed 4 bases and J shed 4 bases, with 15 bases lying between them. CDR1 and CDR2 (germline): SGHNT, YYREEE (reference sequence). This CDR3 comprises 15 residues. The CDR3 sequence is CASSPNKAAYNEQFF. The CDR3 DNA reads as TGTGCCAGCAGCCCAAATAAAGCGGCATACAATGAGCAGTTCTTC. Full variable domain (missing parts from reference TRBV5-4 and TRBJ2-1): ETGVTQSPTHLIKTRGQQVTLRCSSQSGHNTVSWYQQALGQGPQFIFQYYREEENGRGNFPPRFSGLQFPNYSSELNVNALELDDSALYLCASSPNKAAYNEQFFGPGTRLTVL.

This clone was recorded once. V gene TRBV5-6 combines with J gene TRBJ1-1, with D unclear. The CDR3 is made up of 12 amino acids. The V end was cut by 3 bases, the J end by 3 bases, with 6 bases between. Germline CDR1 and CDR2: SGHDT and YYEEEE. The CDR3 sequence is CASSSLDTEAFF. For the CDR3, the DNA is TGTGCCAGCAGCTCCCTAGACACTGAAGCTTTCTTT.

The chain employs TRBV30 and TRBJ1-5, with D unresolved. The V end was cut by 5 bases, the J end by 4 bases, with 12 bases between. The CDR3 runs 13 residues. Germline V CDR1 and CDR2: GTSNPN, SVGIG (reference sequence). This CDR3 reads CAWAPRGNQPQHF. CDR3 coding DNA: TGTGCCTGGGCCCCCCGAGGAAATCAGCCCCAGCATTTT.

J is TRBJ1-2 and V is TRBV24-1, with 11 bases that match TRBD1. With V trimmed by 4 bases and J by 3 bases, 3 bases remained unmatched. Germline V CDR1 and CDR2: KGHDR, SFDVKD. The CDR3 runs 15 residues. DNA of the CDR3: TGTGCCACCAGTGACCCGGACAGGGGGCACTATGGCTACACCTTC. Its translation is CATSDPDRGHYGYTF.

The chain combines TRBV6-5 with TRBJ2-5; 9 bases match TRBD1. This CDR3 spans 14 amino acids. Trimming at V came to 6 bases and at J to 7 bases, leaving 9 bases not matched to a gene. The germline CDR1 and CDR2 sequences are MNHEY and SVGAGI. The DNA of the CDR3 is TGTGCCAGCAGCGAGACAGGGGGTAAAGGGACCCAGTACTTC. Translation gives CASSETGGKGTQYF.

The chain is built from TRBV9 and TRBJ1-2; 9 bases map to TRBD1. Trimming at V came to 5 bases and at J to 6 bases, leaving 2 bases not matched to a gene. The CDR3 sequence is 12 residues long. Germline V CDR1 and CDR2: SGDLS, YYNGEE. In DNA form, the CDR3 reads TGTGCCAGCAGGGGGACAGGGAATGGCTACACCTTC. Its protein is CASRGTGNGYTF.

The V gene is TRBV27, the J gene TRBJ2-7; D is unresolved. The CDR3 covers 12 residues. CDR1 MNHEY and CDR2 SMNVEV come from the germline V gene (reference sequence). Trimming stripped 7 bases from V and 4 bases from J, with 11 bases between. The chain's CDR3 is CASKEPWYEQYF. CDR3 DNA sequence: TGTGCCAGCAAAGAGCCTTGGTACGAGCAGTACTTC.

The chain combines TRBV6-4 with TRBJ2-3; TRBD2 aligns across 11 bases. CDR3 length equals 15 residues. Germline assignment: CDR1 MRHNA and CDR2 SNTAGT. Trimming took 0 bases from V and 4 from J; bases not matched to a gene: 0. CDR3 protein: CASSDSSGGADTQYF. The CDR3 DNA sequence: TGTGCCAGCAGTGACTCTAGCGGGGGGGCAGATACGCAGTATTTT.

J is TRBJ1-1 and V is TRBV7-2; no clear D. Germline-derived CDR1 and CDR2 are SGHTA and FQGNSA. The CDR3 runs 13 residues. V was cut by 0 bases and J by 6 bases, with 8 bases left in between. For the CDR3, the DNA is TGTGCCAGCAGCTTAGCACTTATCCCTGAAGCTTTCTTT. It translates to CASSLALIPEAFF.

V is TRBV6-5 and J is TRBJ1-4, with D maybe TRBD1 (5 bases). This CDR3 comprises 14 residues. With 6 bases removed from V and 7 bases from J, the gap between germline ends came to 15 bases. From germline, CDR1 is MNHEY and CDR2 SVGAGI. The CDR3 reads CASRREGVAEKLFF. DNA for the CDR3: TGTGCCAGCAGACGAGAAGGGGTAGCTGAAAAACTGTTTTTT.

V usage is TRBV19 and J usage is TRBJ1-4; D gene unclear. Germline assignment: CDR1 LNHDA and CDR2 SQIVND (reference sequence). V was trimmed by 9 bases and J by 4 bases, leaving 15 bases between them. The CDR3 runs 14 residues. The CDR3 region has the DNA TGTGCCAGCGCTCAGGTTTCGGGTAATGAAAAACTGTTTTTT. The encoded protein is CASAQVSGNEKLFF.

Worth noting for this clone: At one of its ends the junction is not consistent with the germline gene, which may arise from a read error. Within the sample, other DNA sequences also encode this same CDR3. V usage is TRBV19 and J usage is TRBJ1-1; tentatively, D is TRBD1 (5 bases). This CDR3 spans 13 amino acids. The germline gives CDR1 LNHDA, CDR2 SQIVND (reference sequence). The CDR3 here is CASSIVTDTEAFF. The CDR3 nucleotides are TGTGCCAGTAGTATAGTCACGGACACCGAAGCTTTCTTT.

This chain connects TRBV5-4 to TRBJ2-7; D perhaps matches TRBD2 (6 bases). The CDR3 has 16 residues. Trimming took 0 bases from V and 0 from J, leaving 13 bases between them. The germline gives CDR1 SGHNT, CDR2 YYREEE (reference sequence). As DNA, the CDR3 is TGTGCCAGCAGCTTGGCCGGGAGACCGAGCTCCTACGAGCAGTACTTC. Encoded protein: CASSLAGRPSSYEQYF.